One sample yielded the 13 T cell receptor beta chains listed below, sequenced in a study of blood T cell repertoires in COVID-19. Sequenced by immunoSEQ multiplex PCR; TCRdb stores in-frame clones only, minus some. Here the sample spans fewer than 200,000 clones, approximately 90% being singletons. The sequenced sample consisted of peripheral blood. These receptors were collected from a man aged 18 to 29 who had recovered from COVID-19.

This chain joins TRBV25-1 and TRBJ1-2, with 11 bases fitting TRBD1. With 4 bases clipped from V and 8 bases from J, the junction kept 3 bases outside the gene matches. The CDR3 totals 13 residues. From germline, CDR1 is MGHDK and CDR2 SYGVNS. The CDR3 region has the DNA TGTGCCAGCAGTGCGGACAGGGGGCGAGGCTACACCTTC. Its protein is CASSADRGRGYTF.

The V gene is TRBV23-1, the J gene TRBJ2-7, with 9 bases matching TRBD1. TRBV23-1 is an open reading frame, and its role is uncertain. V lost 4 bases, J lost 3 bases, and 4 bases stayed unmatched. This CDR3 has 14 amino acids. For the CDR3, the DNA is TGCGCCAGCAGTCTTCCGGGACAGGGCTACGAGCAGTACTTC. Translated, it gives CASSLPGQGYEQYF.

This clone appeared a few times. This chain's CDR3 is CASSPRPPYEQYF. DNA of the CDR3: TGTGCCAGCTCACCACGTCCTCCTTACGAGCAGTACTTC. The rearrangement joins TRBV18 to TRBJ2-7, with D unclear. Trimming took 1 base from V and 4 from J, leaving 8 bases between them. The CDR3 is 13 amino acids. Germline V lookup: CDR1 KGHSH, CDR2 LQKENI.

This sequence joins TRBV9 and TRBJ2-1, with 11 bases lining up with TRBD2. V shed 3 bases, J shed 4 bases, and the junction held 3 bases outside the gene matches. CDR1 is SGDLS, CDR2 YYNGEE, per germline. The CDR3 is 15 residues long. The CDR3 coding sequence is TGTGCCAGCAGCGAAAGACTAGCGGGATACAATGAGCAGTTCTTC. This translates into CASSERLAGYNEQFF.

The J gene is TRBJ2-7, the V gene TRBV4-1, with a weak D call TRBD1 (5 bases). The CDR3 extends over 16 amino acids. Trimming took 3 bases from V and 0 from J, leaving 15 bases between them. Germline CDR1 reads MGHRA; CDR2 reads YSYEKL. The CDR3 reads CASSHRTGESSYEQYF. DNA of the CDR3: TGCGCCAGCAGCCATCGTACAGGAGAGAGCTCCTACGAGCAGTACTTC.

This rearrangement joins TRBV4-1 to TRBJ1-2; no clear D gene. Germline V gene sequence: CDR1 MGHRA, CDR2 YSYEKL. There are 15 residues in the CDR3. V lost 3 bases to trimming and J lost 2 bases, with 13 bases between them. DNA for the CDR3: TGCGCCAGCAGCCAGGAAGGGAGCCGGAACTATGGCTACACCTTC. Translation gives CASSQEGSRNYGYTF.

The chain links TRBV29-1 to TRBJ2-1; 8 positions agree with TRBD2. The V gene end was trimmed by 8 bases and the J gene end by 10 bases; junction bases not matched to a gene: 13. CDR1 and CDR2 (germline): SQVTM, ANQGSEA. The CDR3 totals 13 residues. Here the CDR3 DNA reads TGCAGCCACGGCCCCACTAGCGGCGGAGAGCAGTTCTTC. This codes for CSHGPTSGGEQFF.

The chain combines TRBV6-5 with TRBJ2-1; 7 bases fit TRBD2. This CDR3 region has 14 residues. Per germline, CDR1 MNHEY and CDR2 SVGAGI. The V and J ends lost 4 bases and 8 bases, in that order; junction bases with no gene match: 8. CDR3 residues: CASSSQRLAYEQFF. CDR3 in DNA: TGTGCCAGCAGTTCACAGAGACTAGCCTATGAGCAGTTCTTC.

The V gene is TRBV5-8, the J gene TRBJ2-7, with a weak D call TRBD1 (6 bases). This CDR3 contains 18 residues. Trimming cost V 0 bases and J 0 bases, with 19 bases left between them. The germline V gene encodes CDR1 SGHTS and CDR2 YDEGEE. The CDR3 loop is CASSLAYGLTGSSYEQYF. The CDR3 DNA sequence: TGTGCCAGCAGCTTGGCCTATGGTTTGACAGGTTCCTCCTACGAGCAGTACTTC.

V gene TRBV13 combines with J gene TRBJ1-2; 7 nucleotides align to TRBD1. There are 15 residues in the CDR3. V was pared by 1 base and J by 2 bases, with 4 bases of the junction left unmatched. The V gene's germline CDR1 is PRHDT and CDR2 FYEKMQ (reference sequence). In nucleotides, the CDR3 is TGTGCCAGCAGCTTAGAGGGGGCGGGGAACTATGGCTACACCTTC. It encodes CASSLEGAGNYGYTF. Together with reference TRBV13 and TRBJ1-2, the CDR3 gives the full variable domain: AAGVIQSPRHLIKEKRETATLKCYPIPRHDTVYWYQQGPGQDPQFLISFYEKMQSDKGSIPDRFSAQQFSDYHSELNMSSLELGDSALYFCASSLEGAGNYGYTFGSGTRLTVV.

The chain couples TRBV6-6 to TRBJ2-2; D gene ambiguous. The CDR3 length is 15 residues. Germline V gene sequence: CDR1 MNHNY, CDR2 SVGAGI (reference sequence). V lost 0 bases and J lost 3, with 8 bases in between. CDR3 nucleotide sequence: TGTGCCAGCAGTTACTCCGAGATCTACACCGGGGAGCTGTTTTTT. Its protein product is CASSYSEIYTGELFF.

This chain joins TRBV9 and TRBJ2-3; D uncertain. Deletions cut 0 bases from V and 0 bases from J, with 8 bases between. This CDR3 is 15 amino acids long. Germline CDR1 and CDR2: SGDLS and YYNGEE. This CDR3 is CASSVGSTSTDTQYF. Here the CDR3 DNA reads TGTGCCAGCAGCGTAGGATCCACTAGCACAGATACGCAGTATTTT.

This chain uses TRBV30 with TRBJ2-2; 10 nucleotides line up with TRBD2. J gave up 1 base and V 4 bases, and 3 bases lay outside the gene matches. The CDR3 totals 15 residues. Per the germline V gene, CDR1 is GTSNPN and CDR2 is SVGIG (reference sequence). The CDR3 here is CAWISGRLNTGELFF. In DNA form, the CDR3 reads TGTGCCTGGATTAGCGGGAGGTTGAACACCGGGGAGCTGTTTTTT.